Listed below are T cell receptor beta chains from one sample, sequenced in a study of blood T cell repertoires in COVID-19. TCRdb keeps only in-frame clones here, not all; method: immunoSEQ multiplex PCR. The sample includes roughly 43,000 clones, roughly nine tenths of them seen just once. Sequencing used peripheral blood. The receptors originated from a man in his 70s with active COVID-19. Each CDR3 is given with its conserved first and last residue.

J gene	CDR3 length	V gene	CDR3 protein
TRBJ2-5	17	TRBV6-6	CASSPRRRGGQQETQYF
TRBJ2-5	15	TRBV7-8	CASSPSSGGQETQYF
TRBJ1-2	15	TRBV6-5	CASRRTGTGPSGYTF
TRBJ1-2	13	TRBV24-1	CATSDRDRDGYTF
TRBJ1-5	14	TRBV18	CASSSGQDNQPQHF
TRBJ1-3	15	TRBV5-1	CASSLQGGVGNTIYF
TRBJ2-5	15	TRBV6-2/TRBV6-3	CASSLGSGGQETQYF
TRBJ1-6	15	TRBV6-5	CASSSRTAQTSPLHF
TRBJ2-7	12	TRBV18	CASSGGGYEQYF
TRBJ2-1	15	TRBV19	CASSPPPTSYNEQFF
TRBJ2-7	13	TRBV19	CAIAKGPRYEQYF
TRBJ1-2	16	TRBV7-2	CASSLSPRGGTYGYTF
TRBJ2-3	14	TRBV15	CATSREASTDTQYF
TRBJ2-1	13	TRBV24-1	CATSGGQGREQFF
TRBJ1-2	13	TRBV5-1	CASSGGQGDGYTF
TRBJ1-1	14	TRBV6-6	CASSALDPNTEAFF
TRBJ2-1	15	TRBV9	CASSVLAGGPNEQFF
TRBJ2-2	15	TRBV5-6	CASSPVAPQTGELFF
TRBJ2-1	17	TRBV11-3	CASSLDGQGALYNEQFF
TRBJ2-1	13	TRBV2	CASSPGLNNEQFF
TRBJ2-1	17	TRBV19	CASSQGRLRRVYNEQFF
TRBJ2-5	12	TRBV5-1	CASSSWLETQYF
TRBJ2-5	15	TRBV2	CASSDVLAGGETQYF
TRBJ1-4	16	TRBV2	CASSGTGADTGEKLFF
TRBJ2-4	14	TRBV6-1	CASSEEGRVSIQYF
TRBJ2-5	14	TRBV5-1	CASSLVELQETQYF
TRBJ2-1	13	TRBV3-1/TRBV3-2	CASSQGEGTRQFF
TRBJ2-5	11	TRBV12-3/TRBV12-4	CASSLGETQYF
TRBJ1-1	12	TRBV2	CASSEGAPKAFF
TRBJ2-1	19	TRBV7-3	CASSLARDRGRSSYNEQFF
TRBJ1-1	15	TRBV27	CASRQFPQGDTEAFF
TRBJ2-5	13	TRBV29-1	CSVGLAGGETQYF
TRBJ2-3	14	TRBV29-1	CSVAFGGGTDTQYF
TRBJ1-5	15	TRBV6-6	CASSSTGSRDQPQHF
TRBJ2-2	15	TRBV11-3	CASSPRQGGTGELFF
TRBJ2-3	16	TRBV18	CASSPRLRGSTDTQYF
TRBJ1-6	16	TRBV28	CASKFYSTGGISPLHF
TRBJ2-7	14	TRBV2	CASSFTGVSYEQYF
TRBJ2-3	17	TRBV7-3	CASSLASGGSGADTQYF
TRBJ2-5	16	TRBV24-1	CATSDSRGLGSETQYF
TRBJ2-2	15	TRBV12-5	CASALYSGVTGELFF
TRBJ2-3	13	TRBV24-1	CATSSGLTDTQYF
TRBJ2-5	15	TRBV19	CASSIDRRTRGAQYF
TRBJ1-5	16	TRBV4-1	CASSQEWGHSNQPQHF
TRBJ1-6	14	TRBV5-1	CASSLKDSNSPLHF